This passage covers 9 T cell receptor beta chains from one sample sequenced in a study of blood T cells in healthy people across ages. PCR was performed a second time for roughly 7 to 12 cycles using a sample-barcoded 5' primer and a J-beta primer mix. Via MiXCR, TCRdb re-called the 5' RACE reads, giving one row per CDR3 protein. The data contain about 1.1 million distinct CDR3 sequences, 30% to 40% of them singletons. Sequences were obtained from blood. The receptors come from a man younger than 35 in good health.

This chain uses TRBV20-1 with TRBJ1-2; possible D gene TRBD1, 5 bases. V shed 1 base and J shed 6 bases, with 18 bases lying between them. Germline CDR1 reads DFQATT; CDR2 reads SNEGSKA (reference sequence). This CDR3 has 15 residues. The CDR3 bases are TGCAGTGCTAGAGTCCCGGGACCCCAAGGCGATGGCTACACCTTC. Translated: CSARVPGPQGDGYTF.

This clonotype was seen at least ten times. The CDR3 spells CSVARGGGYGYTF. In DNA form, the CDR3 reads TGCAGCGTTGCCCGAGGCGGGGGCTATGGCTACACCTTC. V is TRBV29-1 and J is TRBJ1-2; tentative D call: TRBD1 (5 bases). The V gene's germline CDR1 is SQVTM and CDR2 ANQGSEA. The CDR3 extends over 13 amino acids. Trimming removed 4 bases at V and 4 bases at J, with 13 bases between.

The chain uses TRBV7-9 and TRBJ2-7; 7 bases agree with TRBD2. The germline V gene has CDR1 SEHNR and CDR2 FQNEAQ (reference sequence). Unmatched junction bases numbered 1, after V lost 6 bases and J lost 5 bases. The CDR3 has 11 amino acids. CDR3 amino acids: CASRGGDEQYF. Here the CDR3 DNA reads TGTGCCAGCAGGGGGGGGGACGAGCAGTACTTC.

This clonotype was counted only a few times. The rearrangement links TRBV6-2 or TRBV6-3 to TRBJ1-4; D unresolved. Germline V CDR1 and CDR2: MNHEY, SVGEGT. V was cut by 2 bases and J by 8 bases, with 6 bases left in between. The CDR3 runs to 12 residues. The CDR3 reads CASSYVTEKLFF. CDR3 sequence (DNA): TGTGCCAGCAGTTACGTCACCGAAAAACTGTTTTTT.

There are a few counts of this clonotype. The chain links TRBV12-3 or TRBV12-4 to TRBJ2-3, with D tentatively TRBD1 (6 bases). V gave up 5 bases and J gave up 4 bases, with 13 bases separating them. This CDR3 region has 14 residues. As DNA, the CDR3 is TGTGCCAGCAGTCCTAACAGGGCGTCAGATACGCAGTATTTT. It translates to CASSPNRASDTQYF.

V gene TRBV20-1 combines with J gene TRBJ2-1; the D gene is possibly TRBD2 (6 bases). With 5 bases removed from V and 8 bases from J, the gap between germline ends came to 19 bases. The CDR3 has 14 amino acids. The germline V gene has CDR1 DFQATT and CDR2 SNEGSKA (reference sequence). The CDR3 DNA is TGCAGTGCTGAGGGGCTGGGCGGCGGGGATGAGCAGTTCTTC. Translated: CSAEGLGGGDEQFF.

J is TRBJ1-4 and V is TRBV6-2 or TRBV6-3; D unresolved. This CDR3 has 13 amino acids. V was clipped by 4 bases and J by 8 bases, with 11 bases between them. Germline assignment: CDR1 MNHEY and CDR2 SVGEGT. CDR3 in amino acids: CASSFLGREKLFF. The CDR3 coding sequence is TGTGCCAGCAGTTTTTTGGGGAGAGAAAAACTGTTTTTT.

The rearrangement joins TRBV12-5 to TRBJ1-3, with 9 nucleotides matching TRBD1. J lost 7 bases, V lost 5 bases, and 6 bases had no gene match. Germline V gene sequence: CDR1 LGHNT, CDR2 FRNRAP. The CDR3 runs 14 residues. Written as DNA, the CDR3 is TGTGCTAGTGGTCCCGGGACAGGGAGGAACACCATATATTTT. The encoded protein is CASGPGTGRNTIYF. The whole variable domain, filled in from reference TRBV12-5 and TRBJ1-3, reads DARVTQTPRHKVTEMGQEVTMRCQPILGHNTVFWYRQTMMQGLELLAYFRNRAPLDDSGMPKDRFSAEMPDATLATLKIQPSEPRDSAVYFCASGPGTGRNTIYFGEGSWLTVV.

The V gene is TRBV5-6, the J gene TRBJ1-5; D uncertain. V was clipped by 3 bases and J by 4 bases, with 14 bases between them. This CDR3 is 15 amino acids long. CDR1 is SGHDT, CDR2 YYEEEE, per germline. This CDR3 is CASSSSPGPNQPQHF. In nucleotides, the CDR3 is TGTGCCAGCAGCTCCTCGCCGGGTCCAAATCAGCCCCAGCATTTT. Filled out from reference TRBV5-6 and TRBJ1-5, the complete variable domain reads DAGVTQSPTHLIKTRGQQVTLRCSPKSGHDTVSWYQQALGQGPQFIFQYYEEEERQRGNFPDRFSGHQFPNYSSELNVNALLLGDSALYLCASSSSPGPNQPQHFGDGTRLSIL.